These 16 T cell receptor beta chains were all obtained from the same sample, sequenced in a study of control samples from healthy donors and cancer patients. The assay was immunoSEQ multiplex PCR, and TCRdb's table has in-frame clones only and misses some. This table holds some 51,000 clones, more than 95% found once. The specimen sequenced was blood. All receptors derive from a woman aged 18 to 35 in good health.

This clone showed up just a few times. The chain uses TRBV2 and TRBJ1-6, with 8 bases matching TRBD1. The CDR3 spans 15 residues. Germline V gives CDR1 SNHLY, CDR2 FYNNEI. V was clipped by 3 bases and J by 9 bases; unmatched bases: 7. As DNA, the CDR3 is TGTGCCAGCAGTGATCGGGACAGGAGAGGTTCACCCCTCCACTTT. Amino acid sequence: CASSDRDRRGSPLHF.

This sequence joins TRBV5-6 and TRBJ1-1; no definite D call. Trimming pared 2 bases from V and 6 bases from J, leaving 11 bases between. Germline V gene data show CDR1 as SGHDT and CDR2 as YYEEEE. The CDR3 loop spans 13 amino acids. The CDR3 bases are TGTGCCAGCAGCTTTGGCTATGGAGCTGAAGCTTTCTTT. Protein sequence: CASSFGYGAEAFF.

This sequence joins TRBV28 and TRBJ1-5; no clear D. The CDR3 is made up of 12 amino acids. Germline V gene data show CDR1 as MDHEN and CDR2 as SYDVKM. V lost 4 bases and J lost 7, with 8 bases in between. DNA for the CDR3: TGTGCCAGCAGTTCTGGAGGCCAGCCCCAGCATTTT. It encodes CASSSGGQPQHF.

The V call is TRBV29-1, the J call TRBJ2-7; 9 bases line up with TRBD1. The germline V gene has CDR1 SQVTM and CDR2 ANQGSEA. Trimming at V came to 6 bases and at J to 4 bases, leaving 4 bases not matched to a gene. CDR3 length: 12 residues. DNA for the CDR3: TGCAGCGTACGGACAGGGGCTTACGAGCAGTACTTC. Translated, it gives CSVRTGAYEQYF.

DNA of the CDR3: TGCGCCAGCAGCCGAGCCGGCGGACAGGGGTCCCCTAATTCACCCCTCCACTTT. Translation gives CASSRAGGQGSPNSPLHF. The chain is built from TRBV4-1 and TRBJ1-6; 9 bases match TRBD1. The junction had 13 bases not matched to a gene; V was cut back by 4 bases and J by 6 bases. CDR1 and CDR2 from the germline V gene are MGHRA and YSYEKL. The CDR3 is 18 residues long.

This chain uses TRBV2 with TRBJ1-6; 7 nucleotides agree with TRBD1. The CDR3 loop spans 15 amino acids. V shed 6 bases and J 7 bases; nucleotides not matched to a gene: 9. CDR1 SNHLY and CDR2 FYNNEI come from the germline V gene. DNA of the CDR3: TGTGCCAGCAGGGATAAGACAGGGTCCAATTCACCCCTCCACTTT. The encoded protein is CASRDKTGSNSPLHF.

This clone has a single count. The rearrangement joins TRBV7-9 to TRBJ2-7; tentatively, D is TRBD1 (5 bases). The ends were cut back, 1 base at V and 2 bases at J, with 9 bases in the middle. Germline V gene lookup returns CDR1 SEHNR and CDR2 FQNEAQ (reference sequence). The CDR3 totals 14 residues. CDR3 sequence (DNA): TGTGCCAGCAGCTTAGAGGACAAGACCTACGAGCAGTACTTC. This translates into CASSLEDKTYEQYF. The full variable domain, its missing parts supplied by reference TRBV7-9 and TRBJ2-7, is DTGVSQNPRHKITKRGQNVTFRCDPISEHNRLYWYRQTLGQGPEFLTYFQNEAQLEKSRLLSDRFSAERPKGSFSTLEIQRTEQGDSAMYLCASSLEDKTYEQYFGPGTRLTVT.

This rearrangement joins TRBV25-1 to TRBJ1-4; weak D call: TRBD1 (6 bases). CDR3 length: 16 amino acids. Germline lookup yields CDR1 MGHDK and CDR2 SYGVNS. V was clipped by 6 bases and J by 3 bases, with 17 bases between them. The CDR3 DNA reads TGTGCCAGCAGAGGTGGGTACAGGGCATCTAATGAAAAACTGTTTTTT. It translates to CASRGGYRASNEKLFF.

The chain couples TRBV15 to TRBJ1-2, with 11 bases matching TRBD1. Germline values: CDR1 LNHNV, CDR2 YYDKDF (reference sequence). With V trimmed by 6 bases and J by 8 bases, 8 bases remained unmatched. The CDR3 loop spans 14 amino acids. The CDR3 nucleotides are TGTGCCACCAGTTGGACAGGGGGCGCCGCAGGCTACACCTTC. Encoded protein: CATSWTGGAAGYTF.

The chain recombines TRBV4-3 with TRBJ2-3; a possible D gene is TRBD2 (5 bases). The CDR3 is 16 residues long. Trimming took 0 bases from V and 2 from J, leaving 12 bases between them. The germline V gene has CDR1 LGHNA and CDR2 YSLEER. The CDR3 region has the DNA TGCGCCAGCAGCCAAGATCCGACGGGGTTCACAGATACGCAGTATTTT. Encoded protein: CASSQDPTGFTDTQYF.

The rearrangement links TRBV27 to TRBJ2-3; 7 bases line up with TRBD1. Germline V gene lookup returns CDR1 MNHEY and CDR2 SMNVEV (reference sequence). The CDR3 has 17 residues. Germline trimming cut 3 bases from V and 6 bases from J; bases unmatched to any gene: 15. CDR3 nucleotides: TGTGCCAGCAGTTTTGATGTCGTGACAGGGAGTATGGATACGCAGTATTTT. Protein sequence: CASSFDVVTGSMDTQYF.

J is TRBJ2-7 and V is TRBV18; D uncertain. The CDR3 consists of 14 residues. V was shortened by 2 bases and J by 0 bases, with 8 bases between the two germline ends. From germline, CDR1 is KGHSH and CDR2 LQKENI. The CDR3 nucleotides read TGTGCCAGCTCACCAGAGTCAGTCTCCTACGAGCAGTACTTC. Translating it yields CASSPESVSYEQYF.

CDR3 sequence (DNA): TGTGCCAGCAGCTTAGGAGGGGATGATGAAAAACTGTTTTTT. Translation gives CASSLGGDDEKLFF. The chain uses TRBV5-5 and TRBJ1-4; maybe TRBD1 (5 bases). This CDR3 region has 14 residues. V lost 2 bases to trimming and J lost 6 bases, with 11 bases between them. Germline V gene lookup returns CDR1 SGHKS and CDR2 YYEKEE (reference sequence).

The J gene is TRBJ2-6, the V gene TRBV3-1 (or the pseudogene TRBV3-2), with D possibly TRBD1 on 5 matching bases. Germline lookup yields CDR1 LGHDT and CDR2 YNNKEL (reference sequence). The CDR3 loop spans 19 amino acids. Trimming shortened V by 3 bases and J by 4 bases, and 22 bases separated the two germline ends. DNA for the CDR3: TGTGCCAGCAGCCACGCCCGAGCAGGGTTGTGGTACGGGGCCAACGTCCTGACTTTC. Translation: CASSHARAGLWYGANVLTF.

Turning to this clone: Mismatch with germline at one junction end may stem from a read error. This sequence joins TRBV9 and TRBJ1-1, with no clear D. CDR1 is SGDLS, CDR2 YYNGEE, per germline. CDR3 length equals 15 residues. Written as DNA, the CDR3 is TGTGCCAGCAGCGTAGGTTGGGTCCAGAACGCTGAAGCTTTCTTT. It specifies CASSVGWVQNAEAFF.

The V and J genes are TRBV4-1 and TRBJ1-2, with unresolved D. V lost 0 bases and J 7 bases, leaving 18 bases between the germline ends. Germline-derived CDR1 and CDR2 are MGHRA and YSYEKL. This CDR3 is 16 amino acids long. CDR3: CASSQDRKGGVFGYTF. The CDR3 DNA reads TGCGCCAGCAGCCAAGATCGGAAGGGCGGAGTCTTTGGCTACACCTTC.